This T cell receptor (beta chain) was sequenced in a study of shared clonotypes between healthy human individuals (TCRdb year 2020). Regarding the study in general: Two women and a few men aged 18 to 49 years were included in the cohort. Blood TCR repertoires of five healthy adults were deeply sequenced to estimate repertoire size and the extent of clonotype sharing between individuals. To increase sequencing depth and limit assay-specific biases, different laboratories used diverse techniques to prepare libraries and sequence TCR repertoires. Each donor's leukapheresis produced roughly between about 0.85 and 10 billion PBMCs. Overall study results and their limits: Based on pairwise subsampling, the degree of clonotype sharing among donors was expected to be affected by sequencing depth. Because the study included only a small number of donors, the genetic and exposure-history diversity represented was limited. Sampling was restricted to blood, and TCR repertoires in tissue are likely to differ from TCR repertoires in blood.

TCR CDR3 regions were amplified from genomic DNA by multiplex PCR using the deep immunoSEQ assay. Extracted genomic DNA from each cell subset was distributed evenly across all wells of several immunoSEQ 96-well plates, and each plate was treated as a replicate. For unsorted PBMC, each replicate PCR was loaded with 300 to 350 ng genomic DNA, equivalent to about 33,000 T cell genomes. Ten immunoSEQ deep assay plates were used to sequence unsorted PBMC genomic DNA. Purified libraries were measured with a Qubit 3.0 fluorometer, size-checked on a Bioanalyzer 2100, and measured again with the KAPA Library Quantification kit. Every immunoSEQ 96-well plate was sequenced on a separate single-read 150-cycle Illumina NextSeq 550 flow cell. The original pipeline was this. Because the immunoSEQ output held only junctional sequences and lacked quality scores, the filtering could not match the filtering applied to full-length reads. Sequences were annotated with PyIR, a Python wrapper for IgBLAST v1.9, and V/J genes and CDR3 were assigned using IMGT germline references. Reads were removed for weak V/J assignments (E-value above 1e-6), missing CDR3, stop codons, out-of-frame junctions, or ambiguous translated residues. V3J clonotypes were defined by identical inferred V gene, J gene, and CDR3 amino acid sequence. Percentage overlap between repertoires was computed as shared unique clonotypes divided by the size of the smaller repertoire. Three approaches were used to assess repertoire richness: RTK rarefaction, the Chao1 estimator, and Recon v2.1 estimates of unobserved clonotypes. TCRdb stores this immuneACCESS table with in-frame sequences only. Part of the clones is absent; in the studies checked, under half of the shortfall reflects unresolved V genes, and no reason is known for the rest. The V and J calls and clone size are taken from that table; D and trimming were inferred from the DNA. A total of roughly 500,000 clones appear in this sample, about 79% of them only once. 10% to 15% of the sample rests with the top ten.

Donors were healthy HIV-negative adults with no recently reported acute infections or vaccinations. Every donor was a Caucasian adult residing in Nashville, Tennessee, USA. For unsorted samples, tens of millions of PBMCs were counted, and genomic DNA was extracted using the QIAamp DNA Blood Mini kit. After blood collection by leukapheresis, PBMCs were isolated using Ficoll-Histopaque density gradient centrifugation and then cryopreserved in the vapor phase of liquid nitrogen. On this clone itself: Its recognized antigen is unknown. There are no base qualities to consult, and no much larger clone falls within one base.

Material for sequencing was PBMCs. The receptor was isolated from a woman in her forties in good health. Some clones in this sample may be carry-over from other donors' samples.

The nucleotides read TGTGCCAGCAGGCGGGAGGGCCTAGAGACCCAGTACTTC. Its amino acids are CASRREGLETQYF. The rearrangement joined TRBV6-6 to TRBJ2-5, with TRBD2 matching 9 junction bases. The CDR3 measures 13 amino acids from cysteine to phenylalanine. The CDR3 DNA has 39 bases and is translated from base 1. V loses 6 bases at its end and J loses 4 bases; junction bases beyond the gene matches: 3. Taken from the germline V gene (reference sequence), the CDR1 and CDR2 loops are MNHNY and SVGAGI.